These 17 T cell receptor beta chains share one sample of origin, sequenced in a study of blood T cell repertoires in COVID-19. Generated by immunoSEQ multiplex PCR, the TCRdb table keeps only in-frame clones and is missing some. The sample lists 150,000 to 200,000 clones, roughly 84% seen once, with nearly 8% in the top ten. Sequenced sample: PBMCs or T cells enriched from blood (not recorded which). Receptors originate from a woman between 50 and 59 years old who had recovered from COVID-19.

The chain recombines TRBV2 with TRBJ2-2; no firm D call. The CDR3 runs to 16 residues. The germline V and J ends were trimmed by 3 bases and 4 bases, with 15 bases remaining between them. Per the germline V gene, CDR1 is SNHLY and CDR2 is FYNNEI. The CDR3 region is CASSEARLGLTGELFF. CDR3 DNA sequence: TGTGCCAGCAGTGAGGCCCGCCTAGGTCTCACCGGGGAGCTGTTTTTT.

The V gene is TRBV24-1, the J gene TRBJ2-1, with TRBD2 as a possible D gene (5 bases). Between the trimmed V and J ends, which lost 1 base and 6 bases, there was a span of 12 bases. Germline CDR1 and CDR2: KGHDR and SFDVKD. This CDR3 contains 15 residues. CDR3 residues: CATSDFRGRGNEQFF. CDR3 bases: TGTGCCACCAGTGATTTTCGGGGTCGCGGCAATGAGCAGTTCTTC.

As DNA, the CDR3 is TGTGCCAGCAGCTATGGACAGGGGGTATATGGCTACACCTTC. Encoded protein: CASSYGQGVYGYTF. This chain joins TRBV7-6 and TRBJ1-2; 10 bases align to TRBD1. The CDR3 contains 14 residues. Trimming cost V 4 bases and J 5 bases; bases outside gene matches: 4. Germline CDR1 is SGHVS and CDR2 is FNYEAQ. Supplemented by reference TRBV7-6 and TRBJ1-2, the full variable domain reads GAGVSQSPRYKVTKRGQDVALRCDPISGHVSLYWYRQALGQGPEFLTYFNYEAQQDKSGLPNDRFSAERPEGSISTLTIQRTEQRDSAMYRCASSYGQGVYGYTFGSGTRLTVV.

This chain links TRBV28 with TRBJ2-7, with TRBD2 matching over 8 bases. The CDR3 is made up of 13 amino acids. Germline V gene sequence: CDR1 MDHEN, CDR2 SYDVKM. Trimming at V came to 2 bases and at J to 13 bases, leaving 10 bases not matched to a gene. Here the CDR3 reads CASSLLREREFYF. The CDR3 nucleotides are TGTGCCAGCAGTTTACTAAGAGAGCGGGAGTTTTACTTC.

The chain is built from TRBV11-2 and TRBJ2-7; TRBD1 agrees at 7 bases. The CDR3 has 15 amino acids. With 4 bases clipped from V and 4 bases from J, the junction kept 10 bases outside the gene matches. In germline, CDR1 is SGHAT, CDR2 FQNNGV. The CDR3 DNA follows: TGTGCCAGCAGCTCGCCAGACAGGGACATGTACGAGCAGTACTTC. It is translated as CASSSPDRDMYEQYF.

This chain uses TRBV2 with TRBJ2-5; D is unclear. The CDR3 length is 12 residues. Trimming shortened V by 4 bases and J by 5 bases, and 8 bases separated the two germline ends. The germline V gene has CDR1 SNHLY and CDR2 FYNNEI. CDR3 residues: CASSAVSETQYF. The CDR3 coding sequence is TGTGCCAGCAGTGCCGTTAGCGAGACCCAGTACTTC.

This clone was seen once. The chain combines TRBV19 with TRBJ1-6; perhaps TRBD1 as D (6 bases). The CDR3 spans 20 residues. V was cut by 2 bases and J by 7 bases, with 27 bases left in between. Germline values: CDR1 LNHDA, CDR2 SQIVND (reference sequence). The CDR3 protein is CASSIYYPLQGGGENSPLHF. CDR3 sequence (DNA): TGTGCCAGTAGTATATATTATCCTTTGCAAGGGGGAGGGGAGAATTCACCCCTCCACTTT.

The chain has TRBV28 and TRBJ1-3, with D unclear. The V and J ends lost 5 bases and 2 bases respectively, with 10 bases between them. The CDR3 has 14 amino acids. Germline loops: CDR1 MDHEN, CDR2 SYDVKM. CDR3 in DNA: TGTGCCAGCAGTCCCGTTTCGGCTGGAAACACCATATATTTT. Protein product: CASSPVSAGNTIYF. The full variable domain, with the rest looked up from reference TRBV28 and TRBJ1-3, is DVKVTQSSRYLVKRTGEKVFLECVQDMDHENMFWYRQDPGLGLRLIYFSYDVKMKEKGDIPEGYSVSREKKERFSLILESASTNQTSMYLCASSPVSAGNTIYFGEGSWLTVV.

The chain uses TRBV7-2 and TRBJ1-1, with a possible D match to TRBD1 (5 bases). Trimming left V 2 bases short and J 5 bases short, with 9 bases between. Per the germline V gene, CDR1 is SGHTA and CDR2 is FQGNSA. This CDR3 comprises 13 residues. CDR3 bases: TGTGCCAGCAGCTTATTGGCAGGGACTGAAGCTTTCTTT. Its protein product is CASSLLAGTEAFF. The whole variable domain, remainder taken from reference TRBV7-2 and TRBJ1-1, is GAGVSQSPSNKVTEKGKDVELRCDPISGHTALYWYRQSLGQGLEFLIYFQGNSAPDKSGLPSDRFSAERTGGSVSTLTIQRTQQEDSAVYLCASSLLAGTEAFFGQGTRLTVV.

About this clone itself: The sample has other DNA sequences that encode this CDR3 too. This chain uses TRBV6-5 with TRBJ1-2; TRBD1 matches at 7 bases. The CDR3 spans 13 residues. V dropped 7 bases and J dropped 5; count of bases not matched to a gene: 7. The germline V gene encodes CDR1 MNHEY and CDR2 SVGAGI. The CDR3 DNA sequence: TGTGCCAGCACCCGGACAGGAGGGTATGGCTACACCTTC. Protein: CASTRTGGYGYTF.

The V gene is TRBV9, the J gene TRBJ1-2; 7 nucleotides align to TRBD1. After removal of 2 bases from V and 8 bases from J, the junction contained 9 bases not matched to a gene. Germline V CDR1 and CDR2: SGDLS, YYNGEE. This CDR3 comprises 14 residues. CDR3 region: CASSVTTGERGYTF. The DNA for the CDR3 is TGTGCCAGCAGCGTTACTACAGGGGAAAGGGGCTACACCTTC.

This clone was detected a few times. The V gene is TRBV2, the J gene TRBJ2-1, with TRBD1 matching over 9 bases. The length of the CDR3 is 13 residues. The germline V gene encodes CDR1 SNHLY and CDR2 FYNNEI. The junction had 1 base not matched to a gene; V was cut back by 8 bases and J by 2 bases. DNA for the CDR3: TGTGCCAGCTACAGGGGGCCCTACAATGAGCAGTTCTTC. It translates to CASYRGPYNEQFF.

The chain carries TRBV2 and TRBJ1-2; D unresolved. Germline assignment: CDR1 SNHLY and CDR2 FYNNEI. The CDR3 sequence is 14 residues long. Trimming took 7 bases from V and 4 from J, leaving 16 bases between them. The CDR3 is CASTAWGGGYGYTF. DNA of the CDR3: TGTGCCAGCACCGCCTGGGGAGGCGGCTATGGCTACACCTTC.

This chain links TRBV28 with TRBJ2-7; TRBD1 is a possible D gene (9 bases). The V end lost 6 bases, the J end lost 7 bases, and 19 bases lay between the germline ends. CDR1 is MDHEN and CDR2 is SYDVKM in the germline V gene. CDR3 length equals 14 residues. The CDR3 nucleotides read TGTGCCAGCAGCTCGGGGACAGGGACTAGGGAGCAGTACTTC. Translating it yields CASSSGTGTREQYF.

This chain connects TRBV7-9 to TRBJ1-4, with 10 bases fitting TRBD1. The V gene's germline CDR1 is SEHNR and CDR2 FQNEAQ (reference sequence). The CDR3 contains 13 residues. With 8 bases clipped from V and 8 bases from J, the junction kept 5 bases outside the gene matches. As DNA, the CDR3 is TGTGCCAGCGACAGGGGGCGCCACGAAAAACTGTTTTTT. Translated: CASDRGRHEKLFF.

This chain joins TRBV5-1 and TRBJ2-3; 16 positions agree with TRBD2. There are 16 residues in the CDR3. V gave up 0 bases and J gave up 9 bases; unmatched junction bases: 4. The germline CDR1 and CDR2 sequences are SGHRS and YFSETQ. The CDR3 DNA follows: TGCGCCAGCAGCTTGGAAGGGACTAGCGGGAGGGGAACGCAGTATTTT. This codes for CASSLEGTSGRGTQYF.

This chain links TRBV5-1 with TRBJ1-2; TRBD1 is a possible D gene (6 bases). Trimming shortened V by 0 bases and J by 10 bases, and 25 bases separated the two germline ends. Germline CDR1 SGHRS, CDR2 YFSETQ. The CDR3 consists of 17 residues. CDR3 coding DNA: TGCGCCAGCAGCTTGGGGTCGGGGGGCAGCTACTTCTCCGACTACACCTTC. Translating it yields CASSLGSGGSYFSDYTF.